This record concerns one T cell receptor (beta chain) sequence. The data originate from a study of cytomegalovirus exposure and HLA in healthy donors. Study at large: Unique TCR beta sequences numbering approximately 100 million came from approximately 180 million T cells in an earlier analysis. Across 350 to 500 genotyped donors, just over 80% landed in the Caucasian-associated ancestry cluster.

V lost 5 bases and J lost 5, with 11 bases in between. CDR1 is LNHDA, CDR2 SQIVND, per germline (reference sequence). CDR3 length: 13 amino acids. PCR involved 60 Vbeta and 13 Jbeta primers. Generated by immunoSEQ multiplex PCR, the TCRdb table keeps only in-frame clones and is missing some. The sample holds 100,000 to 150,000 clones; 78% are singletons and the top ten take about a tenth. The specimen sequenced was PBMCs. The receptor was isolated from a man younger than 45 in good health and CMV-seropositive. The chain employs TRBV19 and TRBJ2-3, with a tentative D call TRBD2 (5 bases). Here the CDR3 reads CASSAELVDTQYF. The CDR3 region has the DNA TGTGCCAGTAGTGCAGAACTAGTAGATACGCAGTATTTT.